This TCR beta chain was recovered during a study of T cell responses to AZD1222 COVID-19 vaccine. Findings of the study overall: Only a handful of AZD1222 recipients, about six in all, had baseline seropositivity. Clonal diversity was possibly underestimated, and white British individuals and females predominated among donors. Spike-specific TCR breadth rose after two AZD1222 doses, and depth rose as well. Unmutated variant regions are reportedly targeted by nearly half of spike-specific TCRs.

For this clone: Antigen unknown.

Sequencing used immunoSEQ multiplex PCR; TCRdb keeps in-frame clones, though not all of them. The sample holds 150,000 or so clones, about 91% seen once. The germline V gene encodes CDR1 SGHTA and CDR2 FQGNSA. Germline trimming cut 6 bases from V and 2 bases from J; bases unmatched to any gene: 5. The CDR3 loop spans 14 amino acids. Sample: peripheral blood, taken on day 0 of AZD1222 vaccination. The origin of this receptor is an adult in good health. The chain carries TRBV7-2 and TRBJ1-1; TRBD1 agrees at 8 bases. This CDR3 reads CASRQDRANTEAFF. DNA for the CDR3: TGTGCCAGCAGACAGGACAGGGCAAACACTGAAGCTTTCTTT.